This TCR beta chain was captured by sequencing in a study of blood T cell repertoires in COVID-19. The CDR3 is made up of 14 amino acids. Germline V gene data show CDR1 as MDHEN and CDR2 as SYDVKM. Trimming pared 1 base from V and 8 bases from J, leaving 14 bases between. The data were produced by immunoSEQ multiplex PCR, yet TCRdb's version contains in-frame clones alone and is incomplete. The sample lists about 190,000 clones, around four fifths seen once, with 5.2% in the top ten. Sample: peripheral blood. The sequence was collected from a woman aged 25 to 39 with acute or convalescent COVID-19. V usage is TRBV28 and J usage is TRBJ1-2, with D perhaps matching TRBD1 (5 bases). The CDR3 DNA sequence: TGTGCCAGCAGTTTATTGGGGGGGATGGGAGGCTACACCTTC. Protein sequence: CASSLLGGMGGYTF.